A selection of T cell receptor beta chains follows, all from one sample in a study of post-analysis software for immune sequencing data. Using its own MiXCR run on the PCR reads, TCRdb lists one record per CDR3 protein. The table has some 800,000 distinct CDR3 sequences, 46% seen once; the top ten hold roughly 5%. The sequencing sample was made of blood. The receptors stem from a girl aged 10 to 17 with multiple sclerosis. Each CDR3 is given with its conserved first and last residue. The order of the fields is D gene, clone size, V gene, J gene, CDR3 protein, CDR3 DNA. D genes are given only for firm matches. For some rows the clone size is stated as once, few or many, or as a class when expanded; others skip it.

D: -; size: -; V: TRBV5-1; J: TRBJ2-7; CDR3: CASSAGTVAVEQYF; DNA: TGCGCCAGCAGCGCCGGGACCGTGGCTGTCGAGCAGTACTTC
D: -; size: -; V: TRBV2; J: TRBJ2-1; CDR3: CASSVGRENNEQFF; DNA: TGTGCCAGCAGTGTCGGCAGGGAGAACAATGAGCAGTTCTTC
D: -; size: -; V: TRBV12-5; J: TRBJ2-5; CDR3: CASGFAGQETQYF; DNA: TGTGCTAGTGGTTTTGCCGGTCAAGAGACCCAGTACTTC
D: TRBD1; size: -; V: TRBV6-5; J: TRBJ2-7; CDR3: CASSYSVGTGVSYEQYF; DNA: TGTGCCAGCAGTTACTCTGTCGGGACAGGGGTATCCTACGAGCAGTACTTC
D: -; size: many; V: TRBV20-1; J: TRBJ2-3; CDR3: CSASRRQGGSTDTQYF; DNA: TGCAGTGCCTCCCGCCGGCAGGGGGGAAGCACAGATACGCAGTATTTT
D: TRBD1; size: -; V: TRBV6-5; J: TRBJ1-1; CDR3: CASSITGTGGAGSFF; DNA: TGTGCCAGCAGCATAACCGGGACAGGGGGCGCGGGTTCTTTCTTT
D: -; size: -; V: TRBV20-1; J: TRBJ1-5; CDR3: CSARGNSNQPQHF; DNA: TGCAGTGCTAGAGGTAATAGCAATCAGCCCCAGCATTTT
D: TRBD1; size: -; V: TRBV15; J: TRBJ2-4; CDR3: CATSRHGTVGVSNIQYF; DNA: TGTGCCACCAGCAGGCACGGGACAGTCGGTGTTTCGAACATTCAGTACTTC
D: TRBD1; size: -; V: TRBV6-6; J: TRBJ1-1; CDR3: CASSYGTGGRTEAFF; DNA: TGTGCCAGCAGTTACGGGACAGGGGGCCGCACTGAAGCTTTCTTT
D: -; size: -; V: TRBV20-1; J: TRBJ1-6; CDR3: CSASWGQENSPLHF; DNA: TGCAGTGCTAGTTGGGGTCAGGAGAATTCACCCCTCCACTTT
D: TRBD2; size: few; V: TRBV7-6; J: TRBJ2-5; CDR3: CASTPSGRAGETQYF; DNA: TGTGCCAGCACCCCTAGCGGGAGGGCCGGCGAGACCCAGTACTTC
D: -; size: many; V: TRBV5-1; J: TRBJ2-6; CDR3: CASTRVVGANVLTF; DNA: TGCGCCAGCACCCGCGTAGTTGGGGCCAACGTCCTGACTTTC
D: -; size: -; V: TRBV4-3; J: TRBJ1-1; CDR3: CASSQVFPSAGNTEAFF; DNA: TGCGCCAGCAGCCAAGTTTTCCCTTCAGCGGGGAACACTGAAGCTTTCTTT
D: -; size: few; V: TRBV7-9; J: TRBJ1-2; CDR3: CASSKGLGDYGYTF; DNA: TGTGCCAGCAGCAAGGGACTCGGGGACTATGGCTACACCTTC
D: -; size: -; V: TRBV7-9; J: TRBJ1-5; CDR3: CASSSWPEPQHF; DNA: TGTGCCAGCAGCTCCTGGCCGGAGCCCCAGCATTTT
D: TRBD1; size: -; V: TRBV9; J: TRBJ1-2; CDR3: CASSVGTGDYGYTF; DNA: TGTGCCAGCAGCGTAGGGACAGGGGACTATGGCTACACCTTC
D: -; size: once; V: TRBV7-2; J: TRBJ2-3; CDR3: CASSSIGGADTQYF; DNA: TGTGCCAGCAGCTCCATAGGGGGGGCAGATACGCAGTATTTT
D: TRBD2; size: -; V: TRBV7-3; J: TRBJ2-1; CDR3: CASSLTGEGLALYNEQFF; DNA: TGTGCCAGCAGCTTAACGGGAGAGGGACTAGCGTTATACAATGAGCAGTTCTTC
D: TRBD2; size: few; V: TRBV3-1; J: TRBJ2-1; CDR3: CASSRKVPSGRGYNEQFF; DNA: TGTGCCAGCAGCCGCAAAGTCCCCAGCGGGAGGGGGTACAATGAGCAGTTCTTC
D: -; size: -; V: TRBV20-1; J: TRBJ1-1; CDR3: CSARDFKAFF; DNA: TGCAGTGCTAGAGATTTTAAAGCTTTCTTT
D: TRBD1; size: -; V: TRBV7-9; J: TRBJ2-7; CDR3: CASSSTSRTGRGEQYF; DNA: TGTGCCAGCAGCTCAACCAGCCGGACAGGTCGCGGCGAGCAGTACTTC
D: -; size: -; V: TRBV12-5; J: TRBJ1-2; CDR3: CASGLVPQGSLISGYTF; DNA: TGTGCTAGTGGTTTGGTACCCCAGGGATCGCTTATCAGTGGCTACACCTTC
D: -; size: many; V: TRBV2; J: TRBJ2-7; CDR3: CASRGYEQYF; DNA: TGTGCCAGCAGGGGCTACGAGCAGTACTTC
D: -; size: -; V: TRBV6-2/TRBV6-3; J: TRBJ2-1; CDR3: CASSYTSDNEQFF; DNA: TGTGCCAGCAGTTACACGAGCGACAATGAGCAGTTCTTC
D: -; size: -; V: TRBV28; J: TRBJ1-1; CDR3: CASSSQVNTEAFF; DNA: TGTGCCAGCAGTTCACAGGTGAACACTGAAGCTTTCTTT
D: -; size: -; V: TRBV6-2/TRBV6-3; J: TRBJ1-1; CDR3: CASRGSNTEAFF; DNA: TGTGCCAGCAGGGGATCAAACACTGAAGCTTTCTTT
D: -; size: -; V: TRBV6-5; J: TRBJ2-7; CDR3: CASSPPSSDPYEQYF; DNA: TGTGCCAGCAGCCCACCCTCCTCAGACCCCTACGAGCAGTACTTC
D: -; size: few; V: TRBV7-2; J: TRBJ2-7; CDR3: CASSSGQPPYEQYF; DNA: TGTGCCAGCAGCAGCGGACAACCCCCATACGAGCAGTACTTC
D: -; size: -; V: TRBV12-3/TRBV12-4; J: TRBJ1-2; CDR3: CASSLGTVRYGYTF; DNA: TGTGCCAGCAGTCTGGGGACGGTTCGCTATGGCTACACCTTC
D: -; size: few; V: TRBV7-3; J: TRBJ2-1; CDR3: CASSPYSVGGVGNEQFF; DNA: TGTGCCAGCAGCCCCTACAGTGTGGGGGGAGTAGGGAATGAGCAGTTCTTC
D: -; size: -; V: TRBV6-2/TRBV6-3; J: TRBJ2-7; CDR3: CASTLRVSYEQYF; DNA: TGTGCCAGCACCCTGAGGGTTAGCTACGAGCAGTACTTC
D: -; size: few; V: TRBV6-1; J: TRBJ2-5; CDR3: CASSEAPRDGETQYF; DNA: TGTGCCAGCAGTGAAGCGCCCAGGGATGGGGAGACCCAGTACTTC
D: TRBD2; size: -; V: TRBV13; J: TRBJ2-7; CDR3: CASSWNMGLAEGGNEQYF; DNA: TGTGCCAGCAGCTGGAATATGGGACTAGCGGAAGGGGGTAATGAGCAGTACTTC
D: -; size: -; V: TRBV5-1; J: TRBJ2-7; CDR3: CASSLDGGVPYEQYF; DNA: TGCGCCAGCAGCTTGGATGGAGGGGTCCCCTACGAGCAGTACTTC
D: -; size: -; V: TRBV5-1; J: TRBJ2-3; CDR3: CASSLETRGDTQYF; DNA: TGCGCCAGCAGCTTGGAGACCCGGGGAGATACGCAGTATTTT
D: -; size: -; V: TRBV6-5; J: TRBJ2-7; CDR3: CAGGPSRDPYYEQYF; DNA: TGTGCCGGAGGCCCCAGTAGGGATCCGTACTACGAGCAGTACTTC
D: TRBD1; size: -; V: TRBV28; J: TRBJ1-5; CDR3: CASSQDRIDSNQPQHF; DNA: TGTGCCAGCAGCCAGGACAGGATTGACAGCAATCAGCCCCAGCATTTT
D: TRBD1; size: -; V: TRBV2; J: TRBJ1-5; CDR3: CASRGDRASNQPQHF; DNA: TGTGCCAGCAGAGGGGACAGGGCCAGCAATCAGCCCCAGCATTTT
D: -; size: few; V: TRBV28; J: TRBJ2-6; CDR3: CASISLISGANVLTF; DNA: TGTGCCAGCATTTCACTGATCTCTGGGGCCAACGTCCTGACTTTC
D: -; size: -; V: TRBV5-1; J: TRBJ1-2; CDR3: CASSFSGNSFNGYTF; DNA: TGCGCCAGCAGCTTTTCGGGAAACAGCTTCAATGGCTACACCTTC
D: TRBD2; size: -; V: TRBV12-3/TRBV12-4; J: TRBJ2-7; CDR3: CASSLGASGRGAYEQYF; DNA: TGTGCCAGCAGTTTAGGGGCTAGCGGGAGGGGTGCCTACGAGCAGTACTTC
D: -; size: -; V: TRBV28; J: TRBJ2-1; CDR3: CASRNDREQFF; DNA: TGTGCCAGCAGAAACGACAGAGAGCAGTTCTTC
D: TRBD2; size: once; V: TRBV30; J: TRBJ2-1; CDR3: CARGGGHNEQFF; DNA: TGTGCCCGGGGGGGCGGGCACAATGAGCAGTTCTTC
D: -; size: -; V: TRBV12-3/TRBV12-4; J: TRBJ1-4; CDR3: CASSVSVAGSAKLFF; DNA: TGTGCCAGCAGTGTATCGGTGGCAGGTTCTGCAAAACTGTTTTTT
D: TRBD2; size: -; V: TRBV20-1; J: TRBJ2-1; CDR3: CSARDRNAGGPHEQFF; DNA: TGCAGTGCTAGAGATCGTAACGCGGGAGGGCCTCATGAGCAGTTCTTC
D: TRBD1; size: few; V: TRBV6-5; J: TRBJ1-2; CDR3: CASSRGQGAGYTF; DNA: TGTGCCAGCAGTAGGGGACAGGGGGCTGGATACACCTTC
D: TRBD2; size: -; V: TRBV12-3/TRBV12-4; J: TRBJ2-1; CDR3: CASRPGLAGGHEQFF; DNA: TGTGCCAGCAGACCCGGACTAGCGGGAGGCCATGAGCAGTTCTTC
D: -; size: -; V: TRBV7-9; J: TRBJ2-7; CDR3: CASSLTERSYEQYF; DNA: TGTGCCAGCAGCTTAACAGAAAGGTCCTACGAGCAGTACTTC
D: -; size: -; V: TRBV10-3; J: TRBJ2-3; CDR3: CAISESNGGTGTDTQYF; DNA: TGTGCCATCAGTGAGTCCAACGGCGGGACCGGCACAGATACGCAGTATTTT
D: -; size: few; V: TRBV20-1; J: TRBJ2-5; CDR3: CSARHPGSGEQYF; DNA: TGCAGTGCTAGGCATCCGGGGTCGGGAGAGCAGTACTTC
D: -; size: -; V: TRBV6-1; J: TRBJ1-2; CDR3: CASREARGIYGYTF; DNA: TGTGCCAGCAGGGAAGCTCGCGGAATCTATGGCTACACCTTC
D: TRBD2; size: once; V: TRBV24-1; J: TRBJ2-1; CDR3: CATSDEPGLAGGSYNEQFF; DNA: TGTGCCACCAGTGATGAACCGGGACTAGCGGGGGGCTCCTACAATGAGCAGTTCTTC